The 21 T cell receptor beta chains presented below share a single source sample, sequenced in a study of cytomegalovirus exposure and HLA in healthy donors. A multiplex PCR was run with 60 Vbeta primers and 13 Jbeta primers. Produced via immunoSEQ multiplex PCR; TCRdb's table is partial and in-frame only. In the table there are 130,000 to 150,000 clones, approximately 78% of which are singletons. The sample was PBMCs. These receptors were obtained from a female donor in good health and CMV-seronegative.

The gene calls are TRBV7-2 and TRBJ1-1; TRBD1 might be the D (6 bases). Trimming pared 5 bases from V and 6 bases from J, leaving 22 bases between. The germline gives CDR1 SGHTA, CDR2 FQGNSA. The CDR3 loop spans 16 amino acids. The DNA for the CDR3 is TGTGCCAGCAGCCCTACGTTTGGCAGGGGCAACGCTGAAGCTTTCTTT. Translated, it gives CASSPTFGRGNAEAFF.

The J gene is TRBJ2-7, the V gene TRBV6-5; 7 positions match TRBD1. CDR1 and CDR2 (germline): MNHEY, SVGAGI. V lost 1 base and J lost 6; bases outside the gene matches: 6. The CDR3 spans 14 residues. CDR3 nucleotides: TGTGCCAGCAGTTACTATGAGGGGGCCGGCGAGCAGTACTTC. Amino acids: CASSYYEGAGEQYF.

The chain uses TRBV7-2 and TRBJ2-7; a possible D gene is TRBD1 (6 bases). Trimming left V 1 base short and J 7 bases short, with 14 bases between. Germline assignment: CDR1 SGHTA and CDR2 FQGNSA. There are 14 residues in the CDR3. CDR3 in amino acids: CASSLENRVREQYF. The CDR3 DNA reads as TGTGCCAGCAGCTTAGAGAACAGGGTGCGAGAGCAGTACTTC.

V gene TRBV29-1 combines with J gene TRBJ2-1, with 10 bases that match TRBD2. Germline V gene data show CDR1 as SQVTM and CDR2 as ANQGSEA. V trimming: 4 bases; J trimming: 7 bases; junction bases outside the gene matches: 13. The CDR3 extends over 16 amino acids. The CDR3 reads CSVVGLADTAWNEQFF. For the CDR3, the DNA is TGCAGCGTTGTAGGACTAGCGGATACCGCGTGGAATGAGCAGTTCTTC.

The chain recombines TRBV7-9 with TRBJ1-1; D is unclear. Germline CDR1 and CDR2: SEHNR and FQNEAQ (reference sequence). The CDR3 has 14 residues. Trimming pared 0 bases from V and 3 bases from J, leaving 8 bases between. The CDR3 region has the DNA TGTGCCAGCAGCTTAGCGAGGTCCGACACTGAAGCTTTCTTT. Encoded protein: CASSLARSDTEAFF.

The chain couples TRBV19 to TRBJ2-2; D not certain. With 6 bases removed from V and 13 bases from J, the gap between germline ends came to 18 bases. The CDR3 loop spans 13 amino acids. Germline CDR1 and CDR2: LNHDA and SQIVND (reference sequence). The CDR3 nucleotides are TGTGCCAGTAGCCCCATCGGAGTTCAAGGGCTGTTTTTT. This gives the protein CASSPIGVQGLFF.

This clone appeared a few times. The chain is built from TRBV7-2 and TRBJ1-1; tentatively, D is TRBD1 (5 bases). The germline V gene encodes CDR1 SGHTA and CDR2 FQGNSA. Trimming pared 4 bases from V and 8 bases from J, leaving 11 bases between. The CDR3 extends over 12 amino acids. CDR3 residues: CASSYAGIEAFF. CDR3 nucleotide sequence: TGTGCCAGCAGCTACGCAGGGATAGAAGCTTTCTTT.

The chain has TRBV6-5 and TRBJ1-1; D gene ambiguous. Trimming took off 5 bases at V and 12 bases at J, with 10 bases between the two ends. Germline CDR1 MNHEY, CDR2 SVGAGI. The CDR3 is 10 residues long. The CDR3 DNA reads as TGTGCCAGCAGTGAAGCTACCCCTTTCTTT. The encoded protein is CASSEATPFF.

The genes are TRBV6-5 and TRBJ2-7; possible D gene TRBD1, 6 bases. The V gene's germline CDR1 is MNHEY and CDR2 SVGAGI. Trimming pared 6 bases from V and 6 bases from J, leaving 18 bases between. This CDR3 has 14 amino acids. In DNA, the CDR3 is TGTGCCAGCAGCTACCGTACAGGGTCCACCGAGCAGTACTTC. Translated, it gives CASSYRTGSTEQYF.

This chain connects TRBV6-1 to TRBJ2-7; 7 positions match TRBD2. CDR3 size: 12 residues. V shed 8 bases, J shed 2 bases, and the junction held 3 bases outside the gene matches. Germline loops: CDR1 MNHNS, CDR2 SASEGT. The DNA of the CDR3 is TGTGCCAGCGGGGGGGTACCCTACGAGCAGTACTTC. This encodes CASGGVPYEQYF.

This sequence joins TRBV7-3 and TRBJ2-7; TRBD2 matches at 13 bases. Per the germline V gene, CDR1 is SGHTA and CDR2 is FQGTGA. With V trimmed by 5 bases and J by 4 bases, 5 bases remained unmatched. The CDR3 contains 15 residues. CDR3 region: CASSPGLAGTYEQYF. The DNA of the CDR3 is TGTGCCAGCAGCCCGGGACTAGCGGGAACTTACGAGCAGTACTTC.

A few counts support this clone. The rearrangement joins TRBV27 to TRBJ2-3; no firm D call. Trimming took 4 bases from V and 4 from J, leaving 6 bases between them. The CDR3 length is 12 residues. Germline CDR1 and CDR2: MNHEY and SMNVEV (reference sequence). CDR3 DNA sequence: TGTGCCAGCAGTTCGGGTCCAGATACGCAGTATTTT. This gives the protein CASSSGPDTQYF.

The J gene is TRBJ1-6, the V gene TRBV27, with 8 bases that match TRBD1. Germline V CDR1 and CDR2: MNHEY, SMNVEV (reference sequence). Trimming at V came to 4 bases and at J to 7 bases, leaving 6 bases not matched to a gene. The CDR3 is made up of 15 amino acids. The CDR3, as DNA: TGTGCCAGCAGTTCCCACAGGGGGTTGAATTCACCCCTCCACTTT. This codes for CASSSHRGLNSPLHF.

CDR3 sequence: CAISDQGSGRSQETQYF. CDR3 DNA: TGTGCCATCAGTGACCAAGGTAGCGGGAGATCTCAAGAGACCCAGTACTTC. The chain employs TRBV10-3 and TRBJ2-5; 9 bases fit TRBD2. CDR3 size: 17 residues. The V gene end was trimmed by 3 bases and the J gene end by 2 bases; junction bases not matched to a gene: 10. The germline V gene has CDR1 ENHRY and CDR2 SYGVKD.

This clone has just a few counts. The chain joins TRBV11-2 to TRBJ1-1; TRBD1 is a possible D gene (6 bases). Between the trimmed V and J ends, which lost 2 bases and 2 bases, there was a span of 9 bases. The CDR3 covers 14 residues. From germline, CDR1 is SGHAT and CDR2 FQNNGV. This CDR3 is CASSLSRGNTEAFF. For the CDR3, the DNA is TGTGCCAGCAGCTTATCCAGGGGAAACACTGAAGCTTTCTTT.

The rearrangement links TRBV4-3 to TRBJ2-3, with TRBD2 identical over 11 bases. The CDR3 is 18 residues long. The J segment lost 0 bases and the V segment lost 1 base, leaving 6 bases of the junction unmatched. Germline V gives CDR1 LGHNA, CDR2 YSLEER. The CDR3 loop reads CASSQGSLAGGSTDTQYF. For the CDR3, the DNA is TGCGCCAGCAGCCAAGGTTCTCTAGCGGGGGGCAGCACAGATACGCAGTATTTT.

This rearrangement joins TRBV6-5 to TRBJ1-5; possibly TRBD1 for D (5 bases). The V end lost 2 bases, the J end lost 10 bases, and 9 bases lay between the germline ends. The length of the CDR3 is 12 residues. Germline V gene sequence: CDR1 MNHEY, CDR2 SVGAGI. The CDR3 sequence: CASSYRTGPQHF. The CDR3 DNA is TGTGCCAGCAGTTACCGTACAGGCCCCCAGCATTTT.

This chain links TRBV28 with TRBJ2-3, with D possibly matching TRBD2 (6 bases). Per germline, CDR1 MDHEN and CDR2 SYDVKM. This CDR3 spans 12 amino acids. Trimming took off 5 bases at V and 6 bases at J, with 9 bases between the two ends. The CDR3 nucleotides are TGTGCCAGCAGTCCACGGGAGGATACGCAGTATTTT. It specifies CASSPREDTQYF.

The genes are TRBV7-9 and TRBJ2-1, with a possible D match to TRBD2 (6 bases). V was cut by 5 bases and J by 9 bases, with 17 bases left in between. CDR3 length: 14 residues. Germline V CDR1 and CDR2: SEHNR, FQNEAQ (reference sequence). The CDR3 protein is CASSILGGPPEQFF. CDR3 coding DNA: TGTGCCAGCAGCATACTGGGGGGTCCTCCTGAGCAGTTCTTC.

The CDR3 protein is CASSEGWGANTGELFF. The CDR3 DNA follows: TGTGCCAGCAGTGAAGGGTGGGGGGCGAACACCGGGGAGCTGTTTTTT. This rearrangement joins TRBV6-1 to TRBJ2-2; D is possibly TRBD2 (6 bases). The CDR3 sequence is 16 residues long. From germline, CDR1 is MNHNS and CDR2 SASEGT. Trimming shortened V by 1 base and J by 0 bases, and 9 bases separated the two germline ends.

This clone was counted a single time. One junction end does not reproduce the germline sequence, and a read error may be involved. The chain is built from TRBV28 and TRBJ1-2; TRBD1 might be the D (6 bases). This CDR3 spans 15 amino acids. The germline V gene has CDR1 MDHEN and CDR2 SYDVKM. CDR3 region: CASTNRGGWEGGYPF. CDR3 DNA sequence: TGTGCCAGCACCAATAGGGGGGGTTGGGAGGGTGGCTACCCCTTC.